The sequence of this TCR beta chain was determined in a study of CD8+ T cells in alopecia areata (dated by TCRdb to the late 2010s). In the study overall: Treated patients were enrolled in an open-label pilot trial of oral tofacitinib, 5 to 10 mg twice daily, for moderate-to-severe alopecia areata. Tofacitinib was given for 6 to 18 months, followed by 6 months of follow-up off drug to assess delayed response and recurrence. For the treated patients, the SALT score, which quantifies what percentage of scalp surface area is affected, served as the measure of disease severity. To study T cell clonal expansion in alopecia areata, the researchers applied high-throughput TCRbeta sequencing to both the C3H/HeJ mouse model and human patients. Human TCRbeta sequencing covered scalp tissue and sorted CD4+ and CD8+ peripheral blood T cells from patchy and totalis/universalis alopecia areata patients and healthy controls. Tofacitinib-treated patients had biopsies at baseline and at 4 and 24 weeks of treatment, with a later scalp biopsy in several patients. Clonality in the scalp was compared among normal scalp (n=4), patchy alopecia areata scalp (n=8), and alopecia totalis/universalis scalp (n=8). The RNA source kit depended on sample type: the PAXgene miRNA kit for fixed scalp, the miRNeasy kit for PBMCs, and the RNeasy kit for mouse skin. TCRbeta CDR3 regions were amplified by immunoSEQ multiplex PCR with 35 Vbeta forward and 13 Jbeta reverse primers. The full study reports these points: Compared with normal scalp, lesional scalp had higher clonality and more expanded CD8+ clones, particularly in alopecia totalis/universalis, a pattern that suggests antigenic drive. During tofacitinib treatment, many expanded lesional clones stuck around in both scalp and blood, and this persistence may partly explain why relapse happens after treatment is stopped. Tofacitinib significantly decreased scalp clonality and the number of expanded CD8+ clones among the top 100 scalp clones. Unlike mouse skin, which is dominated by gammadelta T cells, normal human skin has resident alphabeta T cells that are also sequenced, and this complicates analysis of the scalp TCR repertoire. Because the treated cohort was small and had just a single nonresponder, larger studies are needed to establish links between baseline CD8+ expansion and response. Shared TCR sequences between patients were less evident than in mice, which may be partly attributable to HLA diversity in the patient population.

The CDR3 measures 15 amino acids from cysteine to phenylalanine. Left in the record is the CDR3 DNA by itself, 45 bases read in frame from the first base. Between the V and J ends, shortened by 3 bases and 1 base respectively, the junction contains 11 bases. Taken from the germline V gene, the CDR1 and CDR2 loops are SGHVT and SQSDAQ. There are a few counts of this clone. What antigen it recognizes has not been identified. Nothing much larger sits one base from this clone, and base qualities are not available. The library was prepared using the immunoSEQ multiplex PCR assay. RNA was extracted from all samples and reverse transcribed into cDNA, which served as template for TCR sequencing. SuperScript III was used for first-strand cDNA synthesis, primed with a 2:1 mix of oligo-dT and random hexamers. Amplification bias was assessed with a synthetic immune receptor repertoire, and residual bias was removed computationally. Under the source paper's analysis protocol: Raw reads were preprocessed for error removal, and CDR3 was defined according to IMGT conventions as running from the conserved cysteine to phenylalanine. Clonality was computed by normalizing Shannon entropy by log2 of the number of productive unique TCRs and subtracting the result from 1. Scalp TCRbeta sequences were cross-referenced with sorted blood CD4 and CD8 repertoires so that the CD4 or CD8 identity of scalp clones could be inferred. Not all clones reach the TCRdb copy of this immuneACCESS table, which keeps in-frame sequences only. Checked studies attribute under half of the gap to unresolved V genes and leave the rest unexplained. V, J and clone size reflect that table, while D and trimming were determined from the DNA. The sample profile shows around 99,000 clones; 84% of them were found once. The biggest ten clones account for over 20% of the sample.

In the paper's terms, the time point label means: less than 30 weeks on oral tofacitinib. This specimen's treatment or condition label, interpreted: oral pan-JAK inhibitor, 5-10 mg twice daily. Lesional scalp punch biopsies and peripheral blood were obtained from alopecia areata patients. PBMCs were isolated by density centrifugation and stained for CD3, CD4 and CD8, and CD4+ and CD8+ T cells were sorted on a FACSAria. The chain uses TRBV7-4 and TRBJ2-3, with TRBD1 as a weak D call on 8 bases. The receptor's source is a human donor with alopecia areata. Sequencing was performed on CD8+ T cells sorted from blood, taken at week 24, from a patient treated with tofacitinib. The CDR3 has the sequence CASSFTGGGTDTQYF. The nucleotide sequence reads TGTGCCAGCAGCTTTACAGGGGGGGGCACAGATACGCAGTATTTT.